This TCR beta chain originates from a study of beta chain features in type 1 diabetes. Study at large: All of the samples together had 107,917,701 sorted cells examined. Notes on the study in general: All four CD4+ subsets of Type 1 diabetes patients contained TCRB CDR3s that were moderately but significantly shorter.

The isolated RNA, all of it, was reverse transcribed, so expressed TCRB transcripts were what got sequenced. Sequenced by immunoSEQ multiplex PCR; TCRdb stores in-frame clones only, minus some. This table holds hundreds of thousands of clones, around an eighth found once. This clone was found a few times. Its antigen remains unidentified. The CDR3 has 14 residues. The germline gives CDR1 SGHNT, CDR2 YYREEE (reference sequence). V was clipped by 2 bases and J by 2 bases; unmatched bases: 2. The sequence was obtained from a young man with type 1 diabetes. This chain links TRBV5-4 with TRBJ2-3; TRBD1 aligns across 7 bases. Input material: naive CD4+ T cells from blood. The chain's CDR3 is CASSLQGPTDTQYF. CDR3 sequence (DNA): TGTGCCAGCAGCTTACAGGGGCCCACAGATACGCAGTATTTT.